The 24 T cell receptor beta chains reported below all come from one sample, sequenced in a study of blood T cell repertoires in COVID-19. Sequenced by immunoSEQ multiplex PCR; TCRdb stores in-frame clones only, minus some. The sample consists of around 200,000 clones, around 81% of them appearing once. Sequencing input: peripheral blood. The receptors derive from a woman in her 70s with acute or convalescent COVID-19.

The V and J genes are TRBV24-1 and TRBJ2-3; 11 positions agree with TRBD2. Trimming removed 3 bases from V and 1 base from J; junction bases left unmatched: 8. Germline assignment: CDR1 KGHDR and CDR2 SFDVKD. There are 18 residues in the CDR3. Here the CDR3 reads CATSDTLTSGGGTDTQYF. CDR3 nucleotide sequence: TGTGCCACCAGTGATACCCTAACTAGCGGGGGAGGCACAGATACGCAGTATTTT.

Only one count was recorded for this clone. This chain joins TRBV5-1 and TRBJ2-7; possible D gene TRBD2, 6 bases. Trimming removed 3 bases at V and 5 bases at J, with 12 bases between. The CDR3 spans 13 residues. Germline loops: CDR1 SGHRS, CDR2 YFSETQ. CDR3 amino acids: CASSSTGENEQYF. CDR3 nucleotides: TGCGCCAGCAGCTCAACGGGGGAAAACGAGCAGTACTTC.

The rearrangement joins TRBV15 to TRBJ2-3; TRBD2 matches 8 bases. Germline V lookup: CDR1 LNHNV, CDR2 YYDKDF (reference sequence). The CDR3 has 17 residues. Unmatched junction bases numbered 8, after V lost 3 bases and J lost 0 bases. The CDR3 loop reads CATSRGDTSGSTDTQYF. The CDR3 DNA reads TGTGCCACCAGCAGGGGCGATACTAGCGGAAGCACAGATACGCAGTATTTT.

The chain employs TRBV5-6 and TRBJ1-5; 10 positions match TRBD1. This CDR3 is 16 amino acids long. The V segment lost 4 bases and the J segment 3 bases; nucleotides outside the gene matches: 7. Germline values: CDR1 SGHDT, CDR2 YYEEEE. The CDR3 sequence: CASSRDRGRINQPQHF. CDR3 nucleotide sequence: TGTGCCAGCAGCAGGGACAGGGGTCGAATCAATCAGCCCCAGCATTTT.

V gene TRBV6-1 combines with J gene TRBJ1-5; 7 bases are shared with TRBD1. V was pared by 4 bases and J by 0 bases, with 9 bases of the junction left unmatched. The CDR3 runs 17 residues. Germline V gene sequence: CDR1 MNHNS, CDR2 SASEGT. CDR3 residues: CASSGQGATYSNQPQHF. In DNA form, the CDR3 reads TGTGCCAGCAGTGGACAGGGAGCTACTTATAGCAATCAGCCCCAGCATTTT.

This chain uses TRBV5-4 with TRBJ1-6; 10 nucleotides align to TRBD1. V gave up 4 bases and J gave up 7 bases; unmatched junction bases: 5. The CDR3 sequence is 15 residues long. Germline CDR1 is SGHNT and CDR2 is YYREEE (reference sequence). The DNA of the CDR3 is TGTGCCAGCAGCCCCGACAGGGGGCTAAATTCACCCCTCCACTTT. It specifies CASSPDRGLNSPLHF.

The chain has TRBV3-1 (or the pseudogene TRBV3-2) and TRBJ2-3, with D possibly TRBD2 on 5 matching bases. Germline CDR1 is LGHDT and CDR2 is YNNKEL (reference sequence). The germline V and J ends were trimmed by 5 bases and 0 bases, with 12 bases remaining between them. The CDR3 consists of 15 residues. CDR3 loop: CASSSRTASTDTQYF. The CDR3 nucleotides are TGTGCCAGCAGCTCCCGGACTGCAAGCACAGATACGCAGTATTTT.

The chain carries TRBV7-3 and TRBJ1-1; tentative D call: TRBD1 (6 bases). Trimming stripped 5 bases from V and 7 bases from J, with 20 bases between. The germline gives CDR1 SGHTA, CDR2 FQGTGA. The CDR3 totals 15 residues. CDR3 in amino acids: CASSPRGGAQGEAFF. The CDR3 nucleotides are TGTGCCAGCAGCCCCCGAGGGGGGGCACAGGGTGAAGCTTTCTTT.

The rearrangement joins TRBV5-1 to TRBJ2-2, with D possibly TRBD1 on 6 matching bases. CDR1 and CDR2 (germline): SGHRS, YFSETQ. This CDR3 has 15 amino acids. V shed 4 bases and J shed 0 bases, with 10 bases lying between them. In nucleotides, the CDR3 is TGCGCCAGCAGCCCTCAGGGGTCGAACACCGGGGAGCTGTTTTTT. This translates into CASSPQGSNTGELFF.

The chain uses TRBV19 and TRBJ1-1; unclear D gene. Germline loops: CDR1 LNHDA, CDR2 SQIVND (reference sequence). The CDR3 length is 14 residues. With 0 bases removed from V and 3 bases from J, the gap between germline ends came to 8 bases. Here the CDR3 reads CASSIDFYDTEAFF. As DNA, the CDR3 is TGTGCCAGTAGTATAGACTTCTACGACACTGAAGCTTTCTTT.

The CDR3 loop reads CATYGLANSPLHF. DNA of the CDR3: TGTGCCACCTATGGACTTGCTAATTCACCCCTCCACTTT. V is TRBV28 and J is TRBJ1-6; D remains unclear. Germline CDR1 reads MDHEN; CDR2 reads SYDVKM. V lost 10 bases to trimming and J lost 6 bases, with 13 bases between them. The CDR3 totals 13 residues.

The genes are TRBV5-4 and TRBJ1-3, with unresolved D. The V end lost 0 bases, the J end lost 8 bases, and 12 bases lay between the germline ends. Germline V gene sequence: CDR1 SGHNT, CDR2 YYREEE (reference sequence). This CDR3 is 14 amino acids long. The CDR3 sequence: CASSLAAGRDTIYF. DNA for the CDR3: TGTGCCAGCAGCTTGGCGGCGGGCCGGGACACCATATATTTT.

V and J are TRBV3-1 (or the pseudogene TRBV3-2) and TRBJ1-2, with D perhaps TRBD1 (5 bases). V was cut by 0 bases and J by 6 bases, with 14 bases left in between. The germline V gene encodes CDR1 LGHDT and CDR2 YNNKEL (reference sequence). This CDR3 is built from 15 residues. This CDR3 reads CASSQEAAGRDGYTF. Written as DNA, the CDR3 is TGTGCCAGCAGCCAAGAGGCGGCAGGGAGGGATGGCTACACCTTC.

Only a few counts were recorded for this clone. The chain links TRBV19 to TRBJ2-7, with TRBD1 as a possible D gene (6 bases). This CDR3 has 14 amino acids. The V end lost 4 bases, the J end lost 2 bases, and 12 bases lay between the germline ends. CDR1 is LNHDA and CDR2 is SQIVND in the germline V gene (reference sequence). In nucleotides, the CDR3 is TGTGCCAGTAGTACCACCGGACAGACCTACGAGCAGTACTTC. This sequence encodes CASSTTGQTYEQYF. Combining the CDR3 with reference TRBV19 and TRBJ2-7 gives the whole variable domain DGGITQSPKYLFRKEGQNVTLSCEQNLNHDAMYWYRQDPGQGLRLIYYSQIVNDFQKGDIAEGYSVSREKKESFPLTVTSAQKNPTAFYLCASSTTGQTYEQYFGPGTRLTVT.

The chain couples TRBV7-2 to TRBJ1-3; unclear D gene. Germline lookup yields CDR1 SGHTA and CDR2 FQGNSA. The V end lost 1 base, the J end lost 0 bases, and 7 bases lay between the germline ends. CDR3 length equals 15 residues. The CDR3 DNA sequence: TGTGCCAGCAGCTTAGAGTGGGCCTCTGGAAACACCATATATTTT. This sequence encodes CASSLEWASGNTIYF. The complete variable domain, with remaining parts taken from reference TRBV7-2 and TRBJ1-3, reads GAGVSQSPSNKVTEKGKDVELRCDPISGHTALYWYRQSLGQGLEFLIYFQGNSAPDKSGLPSDRFSAERTGGSVSTLTIQRTQQEDSAVYLCASSLEWASGNTIYFGEGSWLTVV.

In its sample, this clone was seen a few times. The rearrangement uses TRBV7-9 and TRBJ2-2; TRBD1 might be the D (7 bases). The ends were cut back, 2 bases at V and 4 bases at J, with 14 bases in the middle. Germline V gene lookup returns CDR1 SEHNR and CDR2 FQNEAQ (reference sequence). The CDR3 is 16 residues long. CDR3 DNA: TGTGCCAGCAGCTTAAAGTCAGGGGGGAGCACCGGGGAGCTGTTTTTT. Its protein is CASSLKSGGSTGELFF. The full variable domain, rest sourced from reference TRBV7-9 and TRBJ2-2, is DTGVSQNPRHKITKRGQNVTFRCDPISEHNRLYWYRQTLGQGPEFLTYFQNEAQLEKSRLLSDRFSAERPKGSFSTLEIQRTEQGDSAMYLCASSLKSGGSTGELFFGEGSRLTVL.

Comments on this clone: The junction departs from germline at one end; a sequencing error may be responsible. V and J are TRBV7-6 and TRBJ2-7; 10 bases agree with TRBD1. Germline V CDR1 and CDR2: SGHVS, FNYEAQ. This CDR3 has 15 amino acids. CDR3 bases: TGTGCCAGCAGCCCCTCGCATGGGACAGGGGCTCCCTTTGTCTTC. Its translation: CASSPSHGTGAPFVF.

J is TRBJ2-5 and V is TRBV19, with 13 bases fitting TRBD2. Germline V gene lookup returns CDR1 LNHDA and CDR2 SQIVND (reference sequence). The trim removed 6 bases at V and 5 bases at J, leaving 6 bases unmatched. The CDR3 runs 15 residues. This CDR3 is CASSSGTSGMETQYF. DNA for the CDR3: TGTGCCAGTAGCTCCGGGACTAGCGGGATGGAGACCCAGTACTTC.

This clone has a count of ten or more. The V and J genes are TRBV30 and TRBJ1-5; possibly TRBD1 for D (6 bases). V was clipped by 5 bases and J by 5 bases, with 13 bases between them. Germline loops: CDR1 GTSNPN, CDR2 SVGIG (reference sequence). The CDR3 is 13 amino acids. This chain's CDR3 is CAWSGAGDQPQHF. The CDR3 nucleotides are TGTGCCTGGTCAGGGGCAGGGGATCAGCCCCAGCATTTT.

This rearrangement joins TRBV5-1 to TRBJ1-4, with D maybe TRBD1 (6 bases). Deletions cut 0 bases from V and 4 bases from J, with 10 bases between. CDR3 length: 15 amino acids. Germline V gives CDR1 SGHRS, CDR2 YFSETQ. The CDR3 nucleotides read TGCGCCAGCAGCTTGGGGGGCAGGGGTAATGAAAAACTGTTTTTT. This sequence encodes CASSLGGRGNEKLFF.

The rearrangement links TRBV12-3 or TRBV12-4 to TRBJ2-1, with D possibly being TRBD2 (6 bases). Trimming took 8 bases from V and 7 from J, leaving 12 bases between them. This CDR3 has 12 amino acids. CDR3 bases: TGTGCCAGCGGGAGTGGAGGGAATGAGCAGTTCTTC. This sequence encodes CASGSGGNEQFF.

V is TRBV10-2 and J is TRBJ2-4, with TRBD1 identical over 9 bases. From germline, CDR1 is WSHSY and CDR2 SAAADI. The CDR3 spans 14 residues. V dropped 6 bases and J dropped 6; count of bases not matched to a gene: 6. The CDR3 sequence is CASSLDRGGNIQYF. For the CDR3, the DNA is TGCGCCAGCAGCTTGGACAGGGGCGGAAACATTCAGTACTTC.

The gene calls are TRBV5-1 and TRBJ2-1; D is unclear. V was shortened by 0 bases and J by 3 bases, with 10 bases between the two germline ends. The CDR3 loop spans 15 amino acids. Germline-derived CDR1 and CDR2 are SGHRS and YFSETQ. CDR3 region: CASSLVSKLYNEQFF. The CDR3 coding sequence is TGCGCCAGCAGCTTGGTGAGCAAACTCTACAATGAGCAGTTCTTC. The whole variable domain, remainder taken from reference TRBV5-1 and TRBJ2-1, is KAGVTQTPRYLIKTRGQQVTLSCSPISGHRSVSWYQQTPGQGLQFLFEYFSETQRNKGNFPGRFSGRQFSNSRSEMNVSTLELGDSALYLCASSLVSKLYNEQFFGPGTRLTVL.

V and J are TRBV21-1 and TRBJ1-5. TRBV21-1 is given as a pseudogene. The CDR3 is 19 amino acids. The CDR3 loop reads CASKDGRNCRGRGNQPQHF. The CDR3, as DNA: TGTGCCAGCAAGGATGGAAGGAATTGTCGGGGAAGGGGCAATCAGCCCCAGCATTTT.